Presented here are 27 T cell receptor beta chains from one specimen sequenced in a study of cytomegalovirus exposure and HLA in healthy donors. The PCR made use of 60 Vbeta and 13 Jbeta primers. Clones were sequenced by immunoSEQ multiplex PCR, and TCRdb holds only the in-frame ones, with some missing. The table shows 65,000 to 85,000 clones, with around 80% occurring only once. The sample taken for sequencing was PBMCs. The receptor source for this set is a male donor in good health and CMV-seropositive.

This sequence joins TRBV30 and TRBJ1-5; a possible D gene is TRBD1 (5 bases). V lost 0 bases and J 6 bases, leaving 12 bases between the germline ends. The CDR3 contains 14 residues. In germline, CDR1 is GTSNPN, CDR2 SVGIG (reference sequence). The CDR3 nucleotides read TGTGCCTGGAGTGTTACTCAGGGTATTCAGCCCCAGCATTTT. Its protein is CAWSVTQGIQPQHF.

The gene calls are TRBV28 and TRBJ1-3; D unclear. This CDR3 contains 12 residues. The germline V gene has CDR1 MDHEN and CDR2 SYDVKM. V was trimmed by 9 bases and J by 1 base, leaving 7 bases between them. The CDR3 region is CASGGSGNTIYF. CDR3 nucleotide sequence: TGTGCCAGTGGAGGTTCTGGAAACACCATATATTTT.

V is TRBV9 and J is TRBJ2-7; possible D gene TRBD1, 5 bases. Between the trimmed V and J ends, which lost 3 bases and 3 bases, there was a span of 16 bases. The CDR3 is 15 residues long. Germline V gene sequence: CDR1 SGDLS, CDR2 YYNGEE. CDR3 nucleotides: TGTGCCAGCAGCGCCGTACCCGCTGGACACTACGAGCAGTACTTC. It codes for CASSAVPAGHYEQYF.

Only a few counts were recorded for this clone. The CDR3 DNA follows: TGTGCCAGCTCAGTGCCGAGCACCGGGGAGCTGTTTTTT. It is translated as CASSVPSTGELFF. The chain couples TRBV18 to TRBJ2-2; D uncertain. Between the trimmed V and J ends, which lost 5 bases and 4 bases, there was a span of 8 bases. The CDR3 is 13 amino acids. In germline, CDR1 is KGHSH, CDR2 LQKENI.

This chain joins TRBV29-1 and TRBJ2-7; no reliable D call. The CDR3 runs to 13 residues. The V and J ends lost 4 bases and 4 bases respectively, with 14 bases between them. The V gene's germline CDR1 is SQVTM and CDR2 ANQGSEA. The CDR3 sequence: CSVGWPTPYEQYF. DNA for the CDR3: TGCAGCGTTGGGTGGCCCACGCCGTACGAGCAGTACTTC.

This chain links TRBV10-1 with TRBJ1-1; unclear D gene. From germline, CDR1 is WNHNN and CDR2 SYGVQD (reference sequence). The CDR3 sequence is 14 residues long. Trimming stripped 6 bases from V and 4 bases from J, with 15 bases between. This chain's CDR3 is CASSATGESTEAFF. The CDR3 DNA is TGCGCCAGCAGCGCTACCGGGGAGAGCACTGAAGCTTTCTTT.

Remarks on this clone: The identical CDR3 is also encoded by other nucleotide sequences in the sample. The chain uses TRBV7-9 and TRBJ1-4; no reliable D call. This CDR3 is 14 amino acids long. V was pared by 0 bases and J by 5 bases, with 7 bases between. Germline V gives CDR1 SEHNR, CDR2 FQNEAQ (reference sequence). DNA for the CDR3: TGTGCCAGCAGCTTAGCTGGAGGGAATGAAAAACTGTTTTTT. It specifies CASSLAGGNEKLFF.

The V call is TRBV5-6, the J call TRBJ1-1; no firm D call. The CDR3 totals 16 residues. The V and J ends lost 1 base and 4 bases respectively, with 17 bases between them. Germline values: CDR1 SGHDT, CDR2 YYEEEE. The DNA of the CDR3 is TGTGCCAGCAGCTTGTGGCTCACGGGAGGAGGCACTGAAGCTTTCTTT. This sequence encodes CASSLWLTGGGTEAFF.

The V and J genes are TRBV19 and TRBJ2-7; 8 bases are a match to TRBD1. The CDR3 is made up of 14 amino acids. The germline gives CDR1 LNHDA, CDR2 SQIVND (reference sequence). V lost 4 bases, J lost 5 bases, and 7 bases stayed unmatched. The chain's CDR3 is CASSTDRVDHEQYF. Written as DNA, the CDR3 is TGTGCCAGTAGTACGGACAGGGTCGACCACGAGCAGTACTTC.

The chain carries TRBV11-2 and TRBJ1-1; D is perhaps TRBD1 (6 bases). Germline V gene lookup returns CDR1 SGHAT and CDR2 FQNNGV. The CDR3 spans 16 residues. Trimming cost V 2 bases and J 5 bases, with 18 bases left between them. The chain's CDR3 is CASSLRGGGQGTEAFF. Here the CDR3 DNA reads TGTGCCAGCAGCTTAAGAGGGGGGGGGCAGGGGACTGAAGCTTTCTTT.

This clone appeared a few times. The chain has TRBV9 and TRBJ1-2; D is unclear. CDR3 length: 15 amino acids. V lost 4 bases and J lost 6, with 19 bases in between. CDR1 SGDLS and CDR2 YYNGEE come from the germline V gene. The CDR3: CASSPLEFPGNGYTF. In nucleotides, the CDR3 is TGTGCCAGCAGCCCCCTTGAGTTCCCGGGAAATGGCTACACCTTC. The full variable domain, in which reference TRBV9 and TRBJ1-2 provide the parts outside the CDR3, is DSGVTQTPKHLITATGQRVTLRCSPRSGDLSVYWYQQSLDQGLQFLIQYYNGEERAKGNILERFSAQQFPDLHSELNLSSLELGDSALYFCASSPLEFPGNGYTFGSGTRLTVV.

The chain carries TRBV25-1 and TRBJ1-2; 9 bases line up with TRBD1. The CDR3 length is 14 residues. The junction had 3 bases not matched to a gene; V was cut back by 4 bases and J by 3 bases. CDR1 MGHDK and CDR2 SYGVNS come from the germline V gene. The CDR3 coding sequence is TGTGCCAGCAGTGCAAGGACAGGGGACTATGGCTACACCTTC. It specifies CASSARTGDYGYTF.

CDR3 bases: TGTGCCAGCAGCCCCGGTGGGACAGGGCATGAAAAACTGTTTTTT. The encoded protein is CASSPGGTGHEKLFF. This chain joins TRBV5-4 and TRBJ1-4; 9 bases fit TRBD1. The CDR3 consists of 15 residues. The germline gives CDR1 SGHNT, CDR2 YYREEE (reference sequence). With 4 bases clipped from V and 6 bases from J, the junction kept 7 bases outside the gene matches.

The chain is built from TRBV7-8 and TRBJ1-2; D ambiguous. Trimming shortened V by 1 base and J by 3 bases, and 12 bases separated the two germline ends. The CDR3 is 15 residues long. Germline V CDR1 and CDR2: SGHVS, FQNEAQ. The CDR3 DNA sequence: TGTGCCAGCAGCTTAGAACCGGGGAGGGACTATGGCTACACCTTC. The encoded protein is CASSLEPGRDYGYTF.

The chain carries TRBV16 and TRBJ1-1; TRBD1 might be the D (5 bases). The CDR3 runs to 15 residues. Germline CDR1 reads KGHSY; CDR2 reads FQNENV. Trimming took off 3 bases at V and 1 base at J, with 12 bases between the two ends. CDR3 sequence reads: CASSQTGGANTEAFF. In DNA form, the CDR3 reads TGTGCCAGCAGCCAGACGGGGGGAGCGAACACTGAAGCTTTCTTT.

This sequence joins TRBV19 and TRBJ2-4, with D unclear. V was cut by 2 bases and J by 3 bases, with 14 bases left in between. Germline lookup yields CDR1 LNHDA and CDR2 SQIVND (reference sequence). This CDR3 contains 16 residues. CDR3 in DNA: TGTGCCAGTAGTATAATGTTGAGGAGCGTCAAAAACATTCAGTACTTC. Protein: CASSIMLRSVKNIQYF.

J is TRBJ2-3 and V is TRBV7-3, with TRBD1 identical over 8 bases. After removal of 1 base from V and 4 bases from J, the junction contained 4 bases not matched to a gene. Germline assignment: CDR1 SGHTA and CDR2 FQGTGA. The CDR3 spans 15 residues. The CDR3: CASSLNRGKADTQYF. CDR3 DNA: TGTGCCAGCAGCTTAAACAGGGGGAAGGCAGATACGCAGTATTTT.

This clone was seen once. This chain connects TRBV6-1 to TRBJ1-6, with 9 bases matching TRBD1. The CDR3 is 15 amino acids. The junction had 6 bases not matched to a gene; V was cut back by 2 bases and J by 10 bases. Germline CDR1 reads MNHNS; CDR2 reads SASEGT. The CDR3 coding sequence is TGTGCCAGCAGTGAATGGGGACAGGGAAGGTCACCCCTCCACTTT. Amino acid sequence: CASSEWGQGRSPLHF.

The gene calls are TRBV30 and TRBJ1-5; the D is unclear. The length of the CDR3 is 15 residues. CDR1 is GTSNPN and CDR2 is SVGIG in the germline V gene (reference sequence). The V gene lost 2 bases and the J gene lost 5 bases, with 16 bases spanning the gap. The CDR3 region is CAWSRPGLVYQPQHF. CDR3 bases: TGTGCCTGGAGTCGGCCAGGACTCGTTTATCAGCCCCAGCATTTT. The full variable domain, completed using reference TRBV30 and TRBJ1-5, is SQTIHQWPATLVQPVGSPLSLECTVEGTSNPNLYWYRQAAGRGLQLLFYSVGIGQISSEVPQNLSASRPQDRQFILSSKKLLLSDSGFYLCAWSRPGLVYQPQHFGDGTRLSIL.

This sequence joins TRBV30 and TRBJ2-7; 9 positions agree with TRBD1. The CDR3 covers 13 residues. V gave up 5 bases and J gave up 3 bases; unmatched junction bases: 5. The V gene's germline CDR1 is GTSNPN and CDR2 SVGIG (reference sequence). In DNA form, the CDR3 reads TGTGCCTGGGGGACAGGGAACAACTACGAGCAGTACTTC. Its translation: CAWGTGNNYEQYF.

The chain joins TRBV19 to TRBJ2-7, with TRBD1 identical over 9 bases. Germline V gene lookup returns CDR1 LNHDA and CDR2 SQIVND (reference sequence). V gave up 0 bases and J gave up 6 bases; unmatched junction bases: 15. This CDR3 has 18 amino acids. In nucleotides, the CDR3 is TGTGCCAGTAGTATAGATCTGGGGACAGGGATATCGTTGGGCGAGCAGTACTTC. Its translation is CASSIDLGTGISLGEQYF. Based on the CDR3 plus reference TRBV19 and TRBJ2-7, the full variable domain is DGGITQSPKYLFRKEGQNVTLSCEQNLNHDAMYWYRQDPGQGLRLIYYSQIVNDFQKGDIAEGYSVSREKKESFPLTVTSAQKNPTAFYLCASSIDLGTGISLGEQYFGPGTRLTVT.

The genes are TRBV7-9 and TRBJ2-7; TRBD1 matches at 10 bases. The CDR3 runs to 15 residues. CDR1 and CDR2 (germline): SEHNR, FQNEAQ (reference sequence). V lost 4 bases to trimming and J lost 2 bases; unmatched junction nucleotides: 5. The CDR3 is CASSSGTGEPYEQYF. CDR3 DNA: TGTGCCAGCAGCTCAGGGACAGGGGAACCCTACGAGCAGTACTTC. Drawing the rest from reference TRBV7-9 and TRBJ2-7, the complete variable domain is DTGVSQNPRHKITKRGQNVTFRCDPISEHNRLYWYRQTLGQGPEFLTYFQNEAQLEKSRLLSDRFSAERPKGSFSTLEIQRTEQGDSAMYLCASSSGTGEPYEQYFGPGTRLTVT.

The chain is built from TRBV28 and TRBJ1-1; TRBD1 might be the D (6 bases). Germline V gene lookup returns CDR1 MDHEN and CDR2 SYDVKM. The CDR3 is 16 amino acids. With 5 bases removed from V and 3 bases from J, the gap between germline ends came to 19 bases. The CDR3 sequence is CASSAGGPPRDTEAFF. As DNA, the CDR3 is TGTGCCAGCAGTGCGGGGGGGCCTCCTCGGGACACTGAAGCTTTCTTT.

The chain is built from TRBV7-6 and TRBJ1-1; the D gene is possibly TRBD1 (6 bases). This CDR3 region has 14 residues. CDR1 and CDR2 from the germline V gene are SGHVS and FNYEAQ. V lost 5 bases, J lost 4 bases, and 14 bases lay in between. The DNA of the CDR3 is TGTGCCAGCAGCACCGGACAGACCCCCACTGAAGCTTTCTTT. Translating it yields CASSTGQTPTEAFF.

V gene TRBV28 combines with J gene TRBJ1-2; 8 nucleotides align to TRBD1. This CDR3 has 14 residues. Trimming removed 10 bases from V and 4 bases from J; junction bases left unmatched: 11. In germline, CDR1 is MDHEN, CDR2 SYDVKM. CDR3 in DNA: TGTGCCACCAGGCCGGGACAGGAATTCTATGGCTACACCTTC. Translated: CATRPGQEFYGYTF.

The chain combines TRBV29-1 with TRBJ2-7, with a weak D call TRBD2 (6 bases). The CDR3 contains 14 residues. V lost 0 bases to trimming and J lost 4 bases, with 13 bases between them. Germline CDR1 reads SQVTM; CDR2 reads ANQGSEA. CDR3 protein: CSVEDSGPRYEQYF. As DNA, the CDR3 is TGCAGCGTTGAAGATAGCGGACCAAGATACGAGCAGTACTTC.

This clone has only one observation. V gene TRBV7-9 combines with J gene TRBJ2-7; 10 positions match TRBD2. Trimming at V came to 5 bases and at J to 5 bases, leaving 18 bases not matched to a gene. The CDR3 length is 18 residues. Germline V gene lookup returns CDR1 SEHNR and CDR2 FQNEAQ (reference sequence). CDR3 sequence reads: CASSPPKGTSGILDEQYF. The CDR3 nucleotides read TGTGCCAGCAGCCCCCCGAAGGGAACTAGCGGGATACTCGACGAGCAGTACTTC.